The subject of this entry is one T cell receptor (beta chain). Time point in this sample: persistent/refractory GD, antithyroid drugs over 5 years with positive TRAb. After RNA was extracted from PBMCs, the TCR library was made from it. The data originate from a study of regulatory T cells in long-lasting Graves disease. Library construction for TCR beta used iRepertoire HTBI primers and Arm-PCR of CDR3 regions. TCRdb re-called the multiplex PCR reads through MiXCR, storing one row per CDR3 protein. The sample contains about 470,000 distinct CDR3 sequences, less than 25% of which appear only once. The CDR3 sequence is 18 residues long. After removal of 0 bases from V and 5 bases from J, the junction contained 12 bases not matched to a gene. Germline V lookup: CDR1 SGDLS, CDR2 YYNGEE.

This chain uses TRBV9 with TRBJ2-5; 11 nucleotides agree with TRBD1. Source: peripheral blood mononuclear cells (PBMCs), taken when the disease was refractory, from a patient treated with antithyroid drugs. This clonotype originated in a female donor with Graves disease. For the CDR3, the DNA is TGTGCCAGCAGCGTAGGAAGTGGGACAGGGGGTCCTGATGAGACCCAGTACTTC. Translation gives CASSVGSGTGGPDETQYF.